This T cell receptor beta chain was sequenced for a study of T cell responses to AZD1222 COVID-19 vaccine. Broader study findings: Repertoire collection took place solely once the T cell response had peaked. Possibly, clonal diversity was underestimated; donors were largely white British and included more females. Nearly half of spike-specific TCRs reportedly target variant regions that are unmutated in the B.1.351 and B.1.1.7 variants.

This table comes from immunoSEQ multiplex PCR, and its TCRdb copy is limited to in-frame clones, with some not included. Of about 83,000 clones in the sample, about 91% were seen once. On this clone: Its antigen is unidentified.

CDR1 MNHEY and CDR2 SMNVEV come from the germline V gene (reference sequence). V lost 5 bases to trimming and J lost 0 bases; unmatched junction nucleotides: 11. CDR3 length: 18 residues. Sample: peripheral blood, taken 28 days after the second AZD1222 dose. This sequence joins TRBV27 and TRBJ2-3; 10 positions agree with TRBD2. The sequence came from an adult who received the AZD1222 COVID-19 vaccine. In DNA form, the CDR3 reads TGTGCCAGCAGTCAGCGCAAGACGACTAGCGGGAGCACAGATACGCAGTATTTT. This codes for CASSQRKTTSGSTDTQYF.